One and the same sample provided the 28 T cell receptor beta chains below, sequenced in a study of shared clonotypes between healthy human individuals. Libraries were prepared by immunoSEQ multiplex PCR; TCRdb keeps only in-frame clonotypes and omits some of them. This table holds about half a million clones, roughly three quarters found once. The sequencing input was PBMCs. The receptors derive from a woman aged 40 to 55 in good health. Some clones in this sample may be carry-over from other donors' samples.

V gene TRBV4-3 combines with J gene TRBJ2-2; TRBD2 agrees at 10 bases. Germline CDR1 and CDR2: LGHNA and YSLEER. The CDR3 covers 16 residues. The V and J ends lost 4 bases and 7 bases, in that order; junction bases with no gene match: 9. In DNA form, the CDR3 reads TGCGCCAGCAGCCGCGGACTAGCGGACGGGGGCGGGGAGCTGTTTTTT. Amino acids: CASSRGLADGGGELFF.

The chain has TRBV6-4 and TRBJ2-6; 9 bases fit TRBD1. The V and J ends lost 5 bases and 0 bases, in that order; junction bases with no gene match: 5. Germline V gene lookup returns CDR1 MRHNA and CDR2 SNTAGT. The CDR3 contains 17 residues. The CDR3 sequence: CASSPTGGSSGANVLTF. As DNA, the CDR3 is TGTGCCAGCAGTCCGACAGGGGGGAGCTCTGGGGCCAACGTCCTGACTTTC.

J is TRBJ2-7 and V is TRBV6-1; 7 bases map to TRBD2. Per the germline V gene, CDR1 is MNHNS and CDR2 is SASEGT. This CDR3 has 14 residues. Unmatched junction bases numbered 9, after V lost 1 base and J lost 9 bases. The CDR3 region is CASSEVAGGSRQYF. The CDR3 DNA reads TGTGCCAGCAGTGAAGTAGCGGGCGGGAGTCGGCAGTACTTC.

Comments on this clone: One end of the junction fails to match germline, which may point to a read error. This sequence joins TRBV6-1 and TRBJ1-4; D unresolved. CDR3 size: 14 residues. Germline assignment: CDR1 MNHNS and CDR2 SASEGT. Here the CDR3 DNA reads TGTGCCAGCAGTGAAGGGACTGATATTGAAAACCTGTTTTTT. Amino acids: CASSEGTDIENLFF.

In its sample, this clone was seen a few times. This sequence may be a read error, since a much larger clone differs from it by one base. Other DNA sequences in the same sample also yield this CDR3. This chain joins TRBV7-9 and TRBJ2-7; D not certain. Trimming took 1 base from V and 5 from J, leaving 3 bases between them. Germline assignment: CDR1 SEHNR and CDR2 FQNEAQ (reference sequence). The CDR3 consists of 11 residues. The DNA of the CDR3 is TGTGCCAGCAGCTTAGTCGACGAGCAGTACTTC. Amino acid sequence: CASSLVDEQYF. The full variable domain, completed using reference TRBV7-9 and TRBJ2-7, is DTGVSQNPRHKITKRGQNVTFRCDPISEHNRLYWYRQTLGQGPEFLTYFQNEAQLEKSRLLSDRFSAERPKGSFSTLEIQRTEQGDSAMYLCASSLVDEQYFGPGTRLTVT.

This rearrangement joins TRBV5-1 to TRBJ1-1, with D tentatively TRBD1 (6 bases). CDR3 length: 13 amino acids. Germline-derived CDR1 and CDR2 are SGHRS and YFSETQ. The germline V and J ends were trimmed by 5 bases and 5 bases, with 13 bases remaining between them. This CDR3 reads CASRAGARTEAFF. The CDR3 nucleotides are TGCGCCAGCAGGGCGGGGGCGCGGACTGAAGCTTTCTTT. Looking up the rest from reference TRBV5-1 and TRBJ1-1 gives the full variable domain: KAGVTQTPRYLIKTRGQQVTLSCSPISGHRSVSWYQQTPGQGLQFLFEYFSETQRNKGNFPGRFSGRQFSNSRSEMNVSTLELGDSALYLCASRAGARTEAFFGQGTRLTVV.

On this clone itself: A far more abundant clone sits one base away, making this likely a read error. The chain is built from TRBV2 and TRBJ1-5, with a weak D call TRBD1 (6 bases). The CDR3 loop spans 15 amino acids. The germline CDR1 and CDR2 sequences are SNHLY and FYNNEI. As DNA, the CDR3 is TGTGCCAGCGGTGAAGCGCGGGGGGCGGGTCAGCCCCAGCATTTT. This codes for CASGEARGAGQPQHF.

This clone was picked up a small number of times. The rearrangement links TRBV27 to TRBJ2-1, with D possibly TRBD2 on 5 matching bases. Germline V lookup: CDR1 MNHEY, CDR2 SMNVEV (reference sequence). Trimming stripped 6 bases from V and 7 bases from J, with 16 bases between. The CDR3 contains 14 residues. Here the CDR3 DNA reads TGTGCCAGCAGCCATCGGAGCGGTTGGAATGAGCAGTTCTTC. It specifies CASSHRSGWNEQFF.

The sample holds one count of this clone. The chain combines TRBV7-9 with TRBJ2-7, with TRBD1 matching over 9 bases. The CDR3 runs 14 residues. Germline CDR1 and CDR2: SEHNR and FQNEAQ (reference sequence). V trimming: 5 bases; J trimming: 4 bases; junction bases outside the gene matches: 6. The CDR3 DNA follows: TGTGCCAGCAGCAGGGGGACAGGGACTTACGAGCAGTACTTC. Translating gives CASSRGTGTYEQYF.

Many counts were recorded for this clone. This sample includes further DNA sequences coding for the same CDR3. V is TRBV18 and J is TRBJ1-2; D gene ambiguous. This CDR3 has 12 amino acids. CDR1 KGHSH and CDR2 LQKENI come from the germline V gene. The V gene lost 0 bases and the J gene lost 7 bases, with 6 bases spanning the gap. The CDR3 protein is CASSPPGFGYTF. CDR3 sequence (DNA): TGTGCCAGCTCACCACCGGGGTTTGGCTACACCTTC.

This chain links TRBV4-1 with TRBJ2-7; 8 nucleotides align to TRBD1. V lost 6 bases, J lost 4 bases, and 5 bases stayed unmatched. The CDR3 extends over 13 amino acids. Germline V gene sequence: CDR1 MGHRA, CDR2 YSYEKL. DNA of the CDR3: TGCGCCAGCAGTTCCGACAGGGGTTACGAGCAGTACTTC. Residues: CASSSDRGYEQYF.

V usage is TRBV19 and J usage is TRBJ2-1, with 10 bases aligning to TRBD2. CDR3 length: 15 residues. Germline CDR1 LNHDA, CDR2 SQIVND (reference sequence). V shed 7 bases, J shed 3 bases, and the junction held 6 bases outside the gene matches. For the CDR3, the DNA is TGTGCCAGTACCCCGGGACTAGCGTTCTACAATGAGCAGTTCTTC. Amino acid sequence: CASTPGLAFYNEQFF.

The CDR3 nucleotides are TGTGCCAGCAGTTTAGATCTAGCGGGCCGATACAATGAGCAGTTCTTC. Amino acids: CASSLDLAGRYNEQFF. The chain is built from TRBV28 and TRBJ2-1; 8 nucleotides align to TRBD2. V was clipped by 2 bases and J by 4 bases; unmatched bases: 7. Germline assignment: CDR1 MDHEN and CDR2 SYDVKM. The CDR3 has 16 amino acids.

The chain links TRBV12-5 to TRBJ1-2; D possibly corresponds to TRBD1 (6 bases). This CDR3 spans 16 amino acids. Germline CDR1 reads LGHNT; CDR2 reads FRNRAP. V lost 3 bases and J 7 bases, leaving 21 bases between the germline ends. In DNA, the CDR3 is TGTGCTAGTGGTTTCGGACAGCCGGCCCTTCTTTCTGGCTACACCTTC. Protein sequence: CASGFGQPALLSGYTF.

The chain has TRBV5-1 and TRBJ2-2; D is unclear. Trimming took off 1 base at V and 5 bases at J, with 9 bases between the two ends. Germline V gene sequence: CDR1 SGHRS, CDR2 YFSETQ. This CDR3 is 14 amino acids long. CDR3 DNA sequence: TGCGCCAGCAGCTTGTTGAGTGAGACCGGGGAGCTGTTTTTT. It codes for CASSLLSETGELFF.

Details on this clone: It differs at one base from a far larger clone, so likely a read error. The sample carries other DNA sequences with the same CDR3. The CDR3 here is CSALYNEQFF. CDR3 DNA: TGCAGTGCCCTTTACAATGAGCAGTTCTTC. The chain uses TRBV20-1 and TRBJ2-1; D unresolved. Germline V gene sequence: CDR1 DFQATT, CDR2 SNEGSKA (reference sequence). The CDR3 totals 10 residues. The ends were cut back, 6 bases at V and 4 bases at J, with 4 bases in the middle.

The chain has TRBV19 and TRBJ2-6, with D unclear. The CDR3 length is 14 residues. The V gene's germline CDR1 is LNHDA and CDR2 SQIVND (reference sequence). Trimming left V 3 bases short and J 5 bases short, with 8 bases between. The CDR3 DNA reads TGTGCCAGTAGTATTGCTGGAAGGGCCAACGTCCTGACTTTC. The encoded protein is CASSIAGRANVLTF.

The rearrangement uses TRBV7-9 and TRBJ2-7, with D perhaps matching TRBD2 (5 bases). The CDR3 length is 13 residues. V shed 6 bases and J shed 6 bases, with 15 bases lying between them. Germline CDR1 is SEHNR and CDR2 is FQNEAQ (reference sequence). CDR3 nucleotides: TGTGCCAGCAGTACAGACGGCGGGCGCGAGCAGTACTTC. It is translated as CASSTDGGREQYF.

This sequence joins TRBV9 and TRBJ2-2; 8 bases are a match to TRBD1. This CDR3 contains 16 residues. V lost 2 bases to trimming and J lost 3 bases; unmatched junction nucleotides: 6. The V gene's germline CDR1 is SGDLS and CDR2 YYNGEE. CDR3 coding DNA: TGTGCCAGCAGCGTTCAGGGGGCCATAGACACCGGGGAGCTGTTTTTT. Protein: CASSVQGAIDTGELFF.

The rearrangement uses TRBV10-3 and TRBJ2-5; TRBD2 aligns across 15 bases. The tail of the sequence fits TRBJ2-7 better, so the J call may be wrong. The length of the CDR3 is 15 residues. The germline gives CDR1 ENHRY, CDR2 SYGVKD. The chain's CDR3 is CAIRGTSGRYYEQYF. The CDR3 coding sequence is TGTGCCATCAGGGGGACTAGCGGGAGGTACTACGAGCAGTACTTC.

The V call is TRBV7-2, the J call TRBJ2-5, with D unclear. Germline loops: CDR1 SGHTA, CDR2 FQGNSA. The CDR3 totals 13 residues. V was clipped by 1 base and J by 1 base, with 4 bases between them. The CDR3 loop reads CASSLGAQETQYF. The CDR3 DNA follows: TGTGCCAGCAGCTTAGGCGCCCAAGAGACCCAGTACTTC.

V usage is TRBV7-9 and J usage is TRBJ1-1, with D hard to call. Deletions cut 3 bases from V and 4 bases from J, with 3 bases between. CDR3 size: 11 residues. Germline V gene sequence: CDR1 SEHNR, CDR2 FQNEAQ (reference sequence). For the CDR3, the DNA is TGTGCCAGCAGCTTTGGCACTGAAGCTTTCTTT. This encodes CASSFGTEAFF.

The J gene is TRBJ1-5, the V gene TRBV21-1; the table's D call of TRBD1 was not tested on the DNA. TRBV21-1 is a pseudogene. This CDR3 has 17 amino acids. CDR3 sequence (DNA): TGTGCCAGCAGCAACGACGAGGACAGACATAGCAATCAGCCCCAGCATTTT. This codes for CASSNDEDRHSNQPQHF.

Comment on this clone: Just one base apart from a much larger clone, this may be a read error. The V call is TRBV4-1, the J call TRBJ2-1, with 7 bases lining up with TRBD2. Germline loops: CDR1 MGHRA, CDR2 YSYEKL. CDR3 size: 14 residues. CDR3 sequence (DNA): TGCGCCAGCAGCCAGCCGGGGGGACGGTATGAGCGGTTCTTC. The encoded protein is CASSQPGGRYERFF.

The chain employs TRBV5-1 and TRBJ1-1; D gene unclear. V lost 6 bases and J 0 bases, leaving 15 bases between the germline ends. The CDR3 has 15 residues. The germline V gene has CDR1 SGHRS and CDR2 YFSETQ. The CDR3 region has the DNA TGCGCCAGCACCCCCGCTGGCGGGATGAACACTGAAGCTTTCTTT. Its translation: CASTPAGGMNTEAFF.

This clone was counted once. V gene TRBV5-6 combines with J gene TRBJ2-1, with a weak D call TRBD2 (5 bases). Deletions cut 3 bases from V and 4 bases from J, with 17 bases between. The CDR3 spans 16 residues. Germline assignment: CDR1 SGHDT and CDR2 YYEEEE. The CDR3 region has the DNA TGTGCCAGCAGCTCCGGGTCGCCTAGCCAGTACAATGAGCAGTTCTTC. Its translation is CASSSGSPSQYNEQFF.

This sequence joins TRBV2 and TRBJ2-5; 10 bases are shared with TRBD1. The CDR3 is made up of 15 amino acids. The V gene end was trimmed by 7 bases and the J gene end by 5 bases; junction bases not matched to a gene: 10. Germline CDR1 and CDR2: SNHLY and FYNNEI. CDR3 region: CASTRQGATGETQYF. CDR3 coding DNA: TGTGCCAGCACTAGACAGGGGGCGACGGGGGAGACCCAGTACTTC.

The gene calls are TRBV6-5 and TRBJ2-7; D possibly matches TRBD1 or TRBD2 (5 bases each). CDR1 MNHEY and CDR2 SVGAGI come from the germline V gene. The CDR3 length is 11 residues. V was cut by 6 bases and J by 6 bases, with 9 bases left in between. CDR3 amino acids: CASRRDGEQYF. CDR3 in DNA: TGTGCCAGCAGACGGGACGGCGAGCAGTACTTC.